The clone carrying this T cell receptor (beta chain) was detected many times. The data belong to a study of CD8+CD57+ T cells in acquired aplastic anemia. The overall study: The mean DNA yield obtained from sorted CD4+ and CD8+ cells came to about 3 ug.

TCR beta VDJ and CDR3 were profiled, and genomic DNA was the template. TCRdb passed the reads through MiXCR, listing each CDR3 protein once. Of roughly 61,000 distinct CDR3 sequences listed, roughly three fifths are singletons. This CDR3 is built from 15 residues. V was shortened by 1 base and J by 10 bases, with 17 bases between the two germline ends. The germline V gene has CDR1 SEHNR and CDR2 FQNEAQ (reference sequence). Whoever was chosen for sequencing had shown CD8+CD57+ cell expansion by flow cytometry. The receptor's source is a human donor with aplastic anemia. Source material: sorted CD4+, CD8+, or CD8+CD57+ T cells (not recorded which) from PBMCs. The chain links TRBV7-9 to TRBJ2-1, with D possibly being TRBD1 (6 bases). Here the CDR3 reads CASSLGQEHKIEQFF. The DNA of the CDR3 is TGTGCCAGCAGCTTAGGACAGGAACATAAGATAGAGCAGTTCTTC.